This TCR beta chain was identified in a study of T cell repertoires in cytomegalovirus infection. Study details: Public TCR beta signature analysis indicated the presence of both CMV infection and matching HLA type.

This clonotype was detected a few times. Its target is unknown. Each CDR3 protein is one row after TCRdb ran MiXCR on the reads. This sample carries a few hundred thousand distinct CDR3 sequences, 35% to 50% of them seen once, and the ten largest clones take over 45%. Germline V lookup: CDR1 SGHTA, CDR2 FQGNSA. This CDR3 region has 16 residues. V was clipped by 2 bases and J by 3 bases; unmatched bases: 4. Sample: cultured PBMCs, taken from culture after CMV antigen stimulation. The sequence was collected from a human donor in good health (CMV status not recorded). Some clones in this sample may be carry-over from other donors' samples. This chain connects TRBV7-2 to TRBJ2-1; 10 bases are a match to TRBD2. This chain's CDR3 is CASSLNSGRNYNEQFF. The CDR3 DNA sequence: TGTGCCAGCAGCTTAAATAGCGGGAGGAACTACAATGAGCAGTTCTTC.